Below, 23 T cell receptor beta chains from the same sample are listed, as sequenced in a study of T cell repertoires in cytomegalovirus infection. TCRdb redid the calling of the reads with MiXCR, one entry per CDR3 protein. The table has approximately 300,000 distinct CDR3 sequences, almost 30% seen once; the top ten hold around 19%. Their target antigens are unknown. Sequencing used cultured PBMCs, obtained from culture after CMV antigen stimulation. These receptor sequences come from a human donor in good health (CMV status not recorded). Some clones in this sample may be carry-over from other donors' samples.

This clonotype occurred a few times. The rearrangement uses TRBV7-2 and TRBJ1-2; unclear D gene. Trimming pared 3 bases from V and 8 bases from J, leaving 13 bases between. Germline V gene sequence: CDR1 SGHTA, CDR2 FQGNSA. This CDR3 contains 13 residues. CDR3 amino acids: CASSLSGHPGYTF. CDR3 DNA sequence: TGTGCCAGCAGCTTGAGTGGCCACCCCGGCTACACCTTC.

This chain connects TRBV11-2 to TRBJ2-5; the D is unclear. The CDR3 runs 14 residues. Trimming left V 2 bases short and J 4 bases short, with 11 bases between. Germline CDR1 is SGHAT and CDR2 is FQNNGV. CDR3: CASSLKALVETQYF. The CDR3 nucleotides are TGTGCCAGCAGCTTAAAGGCTCTGGTAGAGACCCAGTACTTC.

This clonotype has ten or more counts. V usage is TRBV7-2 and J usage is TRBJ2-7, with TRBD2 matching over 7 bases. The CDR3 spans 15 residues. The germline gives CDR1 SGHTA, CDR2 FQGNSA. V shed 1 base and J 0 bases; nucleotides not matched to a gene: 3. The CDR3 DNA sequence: TGTGCCAGCAGCTTAGGCGGGGGTCGCTCCTACGAGCAGTACTTC. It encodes CASSLGGGRSYEQYF.

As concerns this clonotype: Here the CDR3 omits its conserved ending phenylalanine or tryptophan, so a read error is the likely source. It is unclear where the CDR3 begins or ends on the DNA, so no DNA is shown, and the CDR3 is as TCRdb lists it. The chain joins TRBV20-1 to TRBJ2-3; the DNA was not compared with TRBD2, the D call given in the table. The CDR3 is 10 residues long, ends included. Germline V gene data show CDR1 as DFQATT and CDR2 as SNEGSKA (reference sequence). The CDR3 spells CTLASGRASI.

The CDR3 reads CASQVQDADTQYF. Here the CDR3 DNA reads TGTGCCAGCCAGGTACAGGACGCAGATACGCAGTATTTT. This sequence joins TRBV28 and TRBJ2-3, with D perhaps TRBD1 (5 bases). Germline V gene data show CDR1 as MDHEN and CDR2 as SYDVKM. The V gene lost 8 bases and the J gene lost 4 bases, with 13 bases spanning the gap. CDR3 length: 13 amino acids.

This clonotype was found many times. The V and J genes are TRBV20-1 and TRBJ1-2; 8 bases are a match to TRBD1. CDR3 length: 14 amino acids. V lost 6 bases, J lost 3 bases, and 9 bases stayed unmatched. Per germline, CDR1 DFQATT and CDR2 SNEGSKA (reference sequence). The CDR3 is CSASPGTGDYGYTF. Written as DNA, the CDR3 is TGCAGTGCCAGCCCCGGGACAGGAGACTATGGCTACACCTTC.

CDR3 DNA: TGTGCCAGCAGTTACCGGAGCAGACCCCTCTACGAGCAGTACTTC. Its protein product is CASSYRSRPLYEQYF. This chain joins TRBV6-6 and TRBJ2-7; D not resolved. Trimming pared 2 bases from V and 3 bases from J, leaving 14 bases between. CDR1 MNHNY and CDR2 SVGAGI come from the germline V gene (reference sequence). The CDR3 runs 15 residues.

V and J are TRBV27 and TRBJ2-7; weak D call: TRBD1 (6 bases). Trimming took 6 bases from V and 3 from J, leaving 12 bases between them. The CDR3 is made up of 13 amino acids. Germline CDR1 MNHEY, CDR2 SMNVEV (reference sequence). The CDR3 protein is CASSRDRNYEQYF. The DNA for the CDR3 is TGTGCCAGCAGCCGCGACAGGAACTACGAGCAGTACTTC.

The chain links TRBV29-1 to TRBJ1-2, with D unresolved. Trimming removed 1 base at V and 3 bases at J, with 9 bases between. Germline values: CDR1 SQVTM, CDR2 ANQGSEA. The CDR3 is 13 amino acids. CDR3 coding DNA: TGCAGCGTTGAAGCGGGATGGGACTATGGCTACACCTTC. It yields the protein CSVEAGWDYGYTF.

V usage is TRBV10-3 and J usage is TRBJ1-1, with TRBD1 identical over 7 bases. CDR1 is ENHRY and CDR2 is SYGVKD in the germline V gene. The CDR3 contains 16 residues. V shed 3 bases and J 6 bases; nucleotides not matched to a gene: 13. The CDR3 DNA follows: TGTGCCATCAGTGAAGAGGGGGCAGGATCTTGGGCTGAAGCTTTCTTT. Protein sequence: CAISEEGAGSWAEAFF.

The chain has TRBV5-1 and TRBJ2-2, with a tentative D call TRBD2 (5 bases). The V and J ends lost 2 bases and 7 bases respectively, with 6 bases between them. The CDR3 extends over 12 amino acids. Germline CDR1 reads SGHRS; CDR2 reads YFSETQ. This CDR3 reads CASSFGSGELFF. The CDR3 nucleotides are TGCGCCAGCAGCTTTGGGAGCGGGGAGCTGTTTTTT.

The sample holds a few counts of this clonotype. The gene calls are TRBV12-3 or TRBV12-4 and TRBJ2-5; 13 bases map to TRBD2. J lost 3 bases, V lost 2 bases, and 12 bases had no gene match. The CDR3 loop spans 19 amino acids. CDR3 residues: CASSLIILPGLAGEETQYF. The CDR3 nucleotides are TGTGCCAGCAGTTTAATCATCCTACCAGGACTAGCGGGGGAAGAGACCCAGTACTTC.

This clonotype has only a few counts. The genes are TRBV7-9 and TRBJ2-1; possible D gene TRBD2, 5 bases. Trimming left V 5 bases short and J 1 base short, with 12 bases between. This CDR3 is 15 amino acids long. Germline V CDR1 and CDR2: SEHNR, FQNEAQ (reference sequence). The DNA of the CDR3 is TGTGCCAGCAGCACCCGGACTGGTTCCTACAATGAGCAGTTCTTC. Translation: CASSTRTGSYNEQFF. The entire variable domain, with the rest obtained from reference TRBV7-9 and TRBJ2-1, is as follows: DTGVSQNPRHKITKRGQNVTFRCDPISEHNRLYWYRQTLGQGPEFLTYFQNEAQLEKSRLLSDRFSAERPKGSFSTLEIQRTEQGDSAMYLCASSTRTGSYNEQFFGPGTRLTVL.

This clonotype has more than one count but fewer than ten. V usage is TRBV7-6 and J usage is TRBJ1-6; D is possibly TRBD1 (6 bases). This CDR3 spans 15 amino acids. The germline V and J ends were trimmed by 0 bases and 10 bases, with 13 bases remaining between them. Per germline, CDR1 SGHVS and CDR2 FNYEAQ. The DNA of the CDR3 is TGTGCCAGCAGCTTAGCACAGGGAGATGCCTCACCCCTCCACTTT. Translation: CASSLAQGDASPLHF.

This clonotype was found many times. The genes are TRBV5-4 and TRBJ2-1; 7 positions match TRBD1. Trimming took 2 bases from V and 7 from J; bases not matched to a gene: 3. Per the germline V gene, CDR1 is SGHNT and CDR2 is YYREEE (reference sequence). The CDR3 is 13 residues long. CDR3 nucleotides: TGTGCCAGCAGCTTCGCAGGGGGAAATGAGCAGTTCTTC. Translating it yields CASSFAGGNEQFF.

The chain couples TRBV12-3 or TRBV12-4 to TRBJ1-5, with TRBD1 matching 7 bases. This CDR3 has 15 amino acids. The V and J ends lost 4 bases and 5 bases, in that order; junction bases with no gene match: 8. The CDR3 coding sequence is TGTGCCAGCAGTTCGACAGGGCCCGAGGATCAGCCCCAGCATTTT. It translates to CASSSTGPEDQPQHF.

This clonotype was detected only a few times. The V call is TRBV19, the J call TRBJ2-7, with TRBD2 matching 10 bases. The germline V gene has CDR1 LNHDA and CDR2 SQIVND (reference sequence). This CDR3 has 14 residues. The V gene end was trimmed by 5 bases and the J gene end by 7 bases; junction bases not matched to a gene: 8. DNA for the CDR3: TGTGCCAGTAGTGAGGCTAGCGGGAGTCAAGAGCAGTACTTC. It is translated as CASSEASGSQEQYF.

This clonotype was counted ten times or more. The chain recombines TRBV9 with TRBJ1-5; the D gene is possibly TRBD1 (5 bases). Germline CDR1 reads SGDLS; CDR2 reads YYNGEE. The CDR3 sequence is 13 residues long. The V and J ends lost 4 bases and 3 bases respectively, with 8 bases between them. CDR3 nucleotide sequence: TGTGCCAGCAGCCTGACAGTCAATCAGCCCCAGCATTTT. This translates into CASSLTVNQPQHF. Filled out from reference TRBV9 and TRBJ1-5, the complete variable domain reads DSGVTQTPKHLITATGQRVTLRCSPRSGDLSVYWYQQSLDQGLQFLIQYYNGEERAKGNILERFSAQQFPDLHSELNLSSLELGDSALYFCASSLTVNQPQHFGDGTRLSIL.

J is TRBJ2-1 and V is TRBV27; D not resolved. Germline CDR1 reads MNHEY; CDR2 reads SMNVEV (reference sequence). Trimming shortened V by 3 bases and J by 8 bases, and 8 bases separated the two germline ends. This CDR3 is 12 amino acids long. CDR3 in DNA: TGTGCCAGCAGTTTTAAAGGATATGAGCAGTTCTTC. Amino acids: CASSFKGYEQFF.

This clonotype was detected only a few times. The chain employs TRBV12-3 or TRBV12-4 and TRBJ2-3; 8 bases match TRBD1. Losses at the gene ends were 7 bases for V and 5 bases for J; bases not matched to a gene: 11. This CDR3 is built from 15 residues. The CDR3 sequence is CASIPGQAPGDTQYF. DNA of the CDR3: TGTGCCAGCATTCCGGGACAGGCCCCAGGAGATACGCAGTATTTT.

CDR3: CASSSGRYGSYEQYF. In DNA, the CDR3 is TGTGCCAGCAGTTCGGGACGATACGGATCCTACGAGCAGTACTTC. The chain is built from TRBV6-5 and TRBJ2-7; perhaps D is TRBD1 or TRBD2 (5 bases each). With 4 bases removed from V and 1 base from J, the gap between germline ends came to 14 bases. Per the germline V gene, CDR1 is MNHEY and CDR2 is SVGAGI. There are 15 residues in the CDR3.

CDR3: CASSLLASQPYGYTF. The CDR3 nucleotides read TGTGCCAGCAGTTTATTGGCCAGCCAACCCTATGGCTACACCTTC. V is TRBV27 and J is TRBJ1-2; D is unresolved. The V gene's germline CDR1 is MNHEY and CDR2 SMNVEV (reference sequence). CDR3 length equals 15 residues. V shed 1 base and J shed 4 bases, with 13 bases lying between them.

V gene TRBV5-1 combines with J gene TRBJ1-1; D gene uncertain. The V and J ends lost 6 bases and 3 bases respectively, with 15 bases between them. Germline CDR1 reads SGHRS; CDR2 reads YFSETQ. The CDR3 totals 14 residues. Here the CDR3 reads CASNGVPGDTEAFF. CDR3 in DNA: TGCGCCAGCAATGGGGTCCCCGGGGACACTGAAGCTTTCTTT.